A single T cell receptor (beta chain) is shown here with its context. Its target is not known. The table came from immunoSEQ multiplex PCR; TCRdb's copy has only in-frame clones and leaves some out. The sample has fewer than 250,000 clones, around 78% seen once; the top ten hold less than 7%. This sample stems from a study of cytomegalovirus exposure and HLA in healthy donors. Whole-study results and caveats: There were some public TCRs occurring in many donors, but most TCR sequences were rare.

This CDR3 has 13 amino acids. Looked up from germline, CDR1 is MNHNS and CDR2 is SASEGT. V was clipped by 4 bases and J by 4 bases, with 10 bases between them. The source material was PBMCs. V gene TRBV6-1 combines with J gene TRBJ1-1; possibly TRBD1 for D (6 bases). This TCR came from a woman aged 18-35 years in good health and CMV-seronegative. The DNA of the CDR3 is TGTGCCAGCAGTGCGCAGGGGAGCACTGAAGCTTTCTTT. Its translation is CASSAQGSTEAFF.